Below are 12 T cell receptor beta chains sequenced from a single sample in a study of vaccination and CD4 T cells after COVID-19. Treatment in this sample: roughly nine-day PBMC culture with coronavirus spike peptide pools or control peptides (ViraFEST assay). Pre-COVID-19 pandemic sampling (2011-2018) yielded the unexposed donor's CD4+ T cells. Sequenced with the Oncomine TCR Beta short-read assay was DNA taken from cultured CD4+ T cells. TCRdb called the PCR reads again in MiXCR, with one record for every CDR3 protein. The sample consists of about 2,400 distinct CDR3 sequences, 20% to 25% of them appearing once. No antigen has been identified for these receptors. Sequencing used CD4+ T cells from blood, cultured in vitro. The receptors here all came from a human donor in good health.

In this sample, this clonotype turned up a few times. The CDR3 coding sequence is TGTGCCAGCAGCACGACAGGTCGAGCCGACTATGGCTACACCTTC. Encoded protein: CASSTTGRADYGYTF. The chain joins TRBV5-6 to TRBJ1-2; D might be TRBD1 (6 bases). The V end was cut by 4 bases, the J end by 3 bases, with 16 bases between. Germline CDR1 SGHDT, CDR2 YYEEEE. The CDR3 runs to 15 residues. The variable domain in full, with the rest retrieved from reference TRBV5-6 and TRBJ1-2, is DAGVTQSPTHLIKTRGQQVTLRCSPKSGHDTVSWYQQALGQGPQFIFQYYEEEERQRGNFPDRFSGHQFPNYSSELNVNALLLGDSALYLCASSTTGRADYGYTFGSGTRLTVV.

This chain uses TRBV20-1 with TRBJ1-1, with D tentatively TRBD1 (6 bases). The V end lost 6 bases, the J end lost 2 bases, and 19 bases lay between the germline ends. The CDR3 length is 15 residues. CDR1 and CDR2 (germline): DFQATT, SNEGSKA (reference sequence). CDR3 sequence: CSAPEGGSSNTEAFF. In DNA form, the CDR3 reads TGCAGTGCCCCCGAGGGGGGCAGTTCAAACACTGAAGCTTTCTTT.

The sample holds a few counts of this clonotype. CDR3 residues: CASSEVHGETQYF. The CDR3, as DNA: TGTGCCAGCAGTGAAGTTCACGGGGAGACCCAGTACTTC. The J gene is TRBJ2-5, the V gene TRBV6-1; D remains unclear. The CDR3 length is 13 residues. Between the trimmed V and J ends, which lost 1 base and 5 bases, there was a span of 8 bases. Germline CDR1 and CDR2: MNHNS and SASEGT.

Within the sample, this clonotype is medium-sized. The genes are TRBV2 and TRBJ1-5, with unresolved D. The length of the CDR3 is 14 residues. Per germline, CDR1 SNHLY and CDR2 FYNNEI. The ends were cut back, 1 base at V and 4 bases at J, with 8 bases in the middle. CDR3 region: CASSEVTRNQPQHF. Here the CDR3 DNA reads TGTGCCAGCAGTGAAGTTACGAGGAATCAGCCCCAGCATTTT.

The chain has TRBV28 and TRBJ1-2, with D possibly being TRBD1 (6 bases). The V end was cut by 7 bases, the J end by 4 bases, with 13 bases between. This CDR3 comprises 13 residues. Germline V gene data show CDR1 as MDHEN and CDR2 as SYDVKM. The CDR3 DNA reads as TGTGCCAGCACCACGACAGGTTTCTATGGCTACACCTTC. It translates to CASTTTGFYGYTF.

CDR3 loop: CASRGDRAYGYTF. In DNA, the CDR3 is TGTGCCAGCAGGGGGGACAGGGCTTATGGCTACACCTTC. V is TRBV28 and J is TRBJ1-2; 9 bases agree with TRBD1. The germline CDR1 and CDR2 sequences are MDHEN and SYDVKM. The junction had 4 bases not matched to a gene; V was cut back by 6 bases and J by 5 bases. This CDR3 comprises 13 residues.

The sample holds a few counts of this clonotype. The V call is TRBV15, the J call TRBJ2-1; D is ambiguous. Germline V gives CDR1 LNHNV, CDR2 YYDKDF (reference sequence). V lost 4 bases and J lost 6, with 13 bases in between. This CDR3 region has 14 residues. The DNA of the CDR3 is TGTGCCACCAGCAACCCCTCCAAGTCCAATGAGCAGTTCTTC. Protein product: CATSNPSKSNEQFF. The complete variable domain, with remaining parts taken from reference TRBV15 and TRBJ2-1, reads DAMVIQNPRYQVTQFGKPVTLSCSQTLNHNVMYWYQQKSSQAPKLLFHYYDKDFNNEADTPDNFQSRRPNTSFCFLDIRSPGLGDTAMYLCATSNPSKSNEQFFGPGTRLTVL.

Relative to its sample, this clonotype is medium-sized. The chain carries TRBV27 and TRBJ1-6; no definite D call. The CDR3 is 16 residues long. Germline V gene lookup returns CDR1 MNHEY and CDR2 SMNVEV (reference sequence). Trimming pared 6 bases from V and 6 bases from J, leaving 18 bases between. CDR3 protein: CASSRAGQKFNSPLHF. DNA of the CDR3: TGTGCCAGCAGCCGGGCCGGGCAGAAATTTAATTCACCCCTCCACTTT.

This clonotype was counted a single time. The CDR3, as DNA: TGTGCCAGCAGCTCGGGGACTAGCGGGGGGTTCCGAGATACGCAGTATTTT. Translation gives CASSSGTSGGFRDTQYF. The chain is built from TRBV5-4 and TRBJ2-3; 15 nucleotides align to TRBD2. V shed 3 bases and J 5 bases; nucleotides not matched to a gene: 7. Germline assignment: CDR1 SGHNT and CDR2 YYREEE (reference sequence). This CDR3 has 17 residues.

CDR3 bases: TGCGCCAGCAGTGCGTTGCAAGAGACCCAGTACTTC. Translation: CASSALQETQYF. The chain links TRBV10-2 to TRBJ2-5; D is unresolved. Germline V CDR1 and CDR2: WSHSY, SAAADI. The CDR3 totals 12 residues. The V gene lost 4 bases and the J gene lost 2 bases, with 5 bases spanning the gap.

Only a few counts were recorded for this clonotype. The rearrangement links TRBV5-1 to TRBJ2-5, with D maybe TRBD1 (5 bases). Germline CDR1 and CDR2: SGHRS and YFSETQ. V was clipped by 4 bases and J by 1 base, with 11 bases between them. This CDR3 region has 14 residues. The CDR3 DNA follows: TGCGCCAGCAGCCAGAGACAGCTCCAAGAGACCCAGTACTTC. This gives the protein CASSQRQLQETQYF.

By share of the sample, this clonotype is medium-sized. This sequence joins TRBV6-1 and TRBJ1-5; 7 nucleotides align to TRBD1. The junction had 11 bases not matched to a gene; V was cut back by 6 bases and J by 0 bases. Germline loops: CDR1 MNHNS, CDR2 SASEGT. The CDR3 extends over 17 amino acids. The CDR3 nucleotides read TGTGCCAGCAGAGATTCGGGACAGCCATATAGCAATCAGCCCCAGCATTTT. This translates into CASRDSGQPYSNQPQHF.